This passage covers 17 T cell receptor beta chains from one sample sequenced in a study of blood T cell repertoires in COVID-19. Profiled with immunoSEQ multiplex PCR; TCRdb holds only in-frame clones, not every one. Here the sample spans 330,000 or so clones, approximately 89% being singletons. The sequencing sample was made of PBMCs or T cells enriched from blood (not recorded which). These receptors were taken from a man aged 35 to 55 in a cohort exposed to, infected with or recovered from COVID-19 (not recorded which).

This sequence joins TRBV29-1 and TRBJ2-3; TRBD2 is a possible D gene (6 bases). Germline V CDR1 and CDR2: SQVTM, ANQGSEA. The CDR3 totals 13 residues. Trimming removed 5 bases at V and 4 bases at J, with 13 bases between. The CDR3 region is CSVRGGNPDTQYF. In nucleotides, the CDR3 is TGCAGCGTTCGTGGCGGGAACCCAGATACGCAGTATTTT.

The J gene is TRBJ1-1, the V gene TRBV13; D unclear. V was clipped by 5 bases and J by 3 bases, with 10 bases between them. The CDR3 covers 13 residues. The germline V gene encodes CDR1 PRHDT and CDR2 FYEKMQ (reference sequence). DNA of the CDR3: TGTGCCAGCAGCCCCTCCCGGGACACTGAAGCTTTCTTT. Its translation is CASSPSRDTEAFF. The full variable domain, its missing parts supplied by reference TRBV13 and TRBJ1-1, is AAGVIQSPRHLIKEKRETATLKCYPIPRHDTVYWYQQGPGQDPQFLISFYEKMQSDKGSIPDRFSAQQFSDYHSELNMSSLELGDSALYFCASSPSRDTEAFFGQGTRLTVV.

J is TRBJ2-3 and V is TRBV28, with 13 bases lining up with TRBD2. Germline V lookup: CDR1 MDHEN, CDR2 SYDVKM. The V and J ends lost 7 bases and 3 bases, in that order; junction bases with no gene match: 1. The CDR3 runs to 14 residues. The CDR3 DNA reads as TGTGCCAGCATGACTAGCGGGAGGACAGATACGCAGTATTTT. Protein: CASMTSGRTDTQYF.

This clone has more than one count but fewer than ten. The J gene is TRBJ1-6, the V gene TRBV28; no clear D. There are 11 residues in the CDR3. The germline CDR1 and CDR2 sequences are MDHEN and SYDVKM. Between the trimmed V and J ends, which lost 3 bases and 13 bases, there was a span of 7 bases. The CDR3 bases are TGTGCCAGCAGTTTCGGTCATCCCCTCCACTTT. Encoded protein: CASSFGHPLHF. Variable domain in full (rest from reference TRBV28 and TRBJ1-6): DVKVTQSSRYLVKRTGEKVFLECVQDMDHENMFWYRQDPGLGLRLIYFSYDVKMKEKGDIPEGYSVSREKKERFSLILESASTNQTSMYLCASSFGHPLHFGNGTRLTVT.

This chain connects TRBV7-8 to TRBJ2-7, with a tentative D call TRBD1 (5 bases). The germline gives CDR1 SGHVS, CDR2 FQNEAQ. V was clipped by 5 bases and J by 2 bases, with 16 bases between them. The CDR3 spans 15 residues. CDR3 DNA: TGTGCCAGCAGCCAAGAGACAGCAACCACCTACGAGCAGTACTTC. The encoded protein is CASSQETATTYEQYF.

The CDR3 region has the DNA TGTGCCAGCAGCCTTTTAGCGGGAGGTAGCTACGAGCAGTACTTC. Protein sequence: CASSLLAGGSYEQYF. The V call is TRBV7-7, the J call TRBJ2-7; 10 bases are shared with TRBD2. The germline CDR1 and CDR2 sequences are SSHAT and FNYEAQ (reference sequence). V shed 5 bases and J 3 bases; nucleotides not matched to a gene: 7. The CDR3 totals 15 residues.

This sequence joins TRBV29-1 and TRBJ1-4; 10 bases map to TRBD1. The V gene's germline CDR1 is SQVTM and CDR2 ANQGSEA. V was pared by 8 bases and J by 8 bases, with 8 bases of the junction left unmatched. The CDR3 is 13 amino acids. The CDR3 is CSIRDRGSEKLFF. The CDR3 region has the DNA TGCAGCATACGGGACAGGGGAAGCGAAAAACTGTTTTTT.

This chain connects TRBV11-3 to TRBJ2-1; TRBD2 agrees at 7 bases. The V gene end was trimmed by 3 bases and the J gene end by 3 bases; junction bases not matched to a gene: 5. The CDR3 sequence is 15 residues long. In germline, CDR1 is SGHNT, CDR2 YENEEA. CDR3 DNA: TGTGCCAGCAGCTTGGGCGGGAGAATCTACAATGAGCAGTTCTTC. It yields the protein CASSLGGRIYNEQFF.

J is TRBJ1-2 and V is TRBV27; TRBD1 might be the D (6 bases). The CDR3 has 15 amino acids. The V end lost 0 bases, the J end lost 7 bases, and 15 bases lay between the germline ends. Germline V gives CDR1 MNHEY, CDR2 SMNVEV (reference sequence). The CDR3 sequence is CASSLSGIGGLGYTF. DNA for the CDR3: TGTGCCAGCAGTTTATCTGGTATCGGGGGGCTTGGCTACACCTTC.

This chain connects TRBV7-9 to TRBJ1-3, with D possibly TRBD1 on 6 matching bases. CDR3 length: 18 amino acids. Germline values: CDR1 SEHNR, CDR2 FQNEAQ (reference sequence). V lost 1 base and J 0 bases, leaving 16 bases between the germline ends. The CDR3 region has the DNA TGTGCCAGCAGCTTAGTCTGGACAGAAGGGACCTCTGGAAACACCATATATTTT. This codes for CASSLVWTEGTSGNTIYF. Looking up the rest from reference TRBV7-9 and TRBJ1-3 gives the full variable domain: DTGVSQNPRHKITKRGQNVTFRCDPISEHNRLYWYRQTLGQGPEFLTYFQNEAQLEKSRLLSDRFSAERPKGSFSTLEIQRTEQGDSAMYLCASSLVWTEGTSGNTIYFGEGSWLTVV.

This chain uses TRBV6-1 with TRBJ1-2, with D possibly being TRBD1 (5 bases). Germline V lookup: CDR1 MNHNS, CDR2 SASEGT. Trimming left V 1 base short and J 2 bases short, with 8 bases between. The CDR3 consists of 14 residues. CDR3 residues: CASSEGGMNYGYTF. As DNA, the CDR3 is TGTGCCAGCAGTGAAGGGGGCATGAACTATGGCTACACCTTC.

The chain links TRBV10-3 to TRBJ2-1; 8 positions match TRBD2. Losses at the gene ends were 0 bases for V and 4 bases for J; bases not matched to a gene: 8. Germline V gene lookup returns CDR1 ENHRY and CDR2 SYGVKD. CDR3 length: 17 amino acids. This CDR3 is CAISESGGLAEYNEQFF. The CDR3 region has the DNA TGTGCCATCAGTGAGTCAGGAGGACTAGCAGAATACAATGAGCAGTTCTTC.

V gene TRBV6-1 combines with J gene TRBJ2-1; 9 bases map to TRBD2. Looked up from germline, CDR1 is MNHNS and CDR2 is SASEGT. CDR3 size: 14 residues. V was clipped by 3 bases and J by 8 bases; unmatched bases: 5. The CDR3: CASSDRGRADEQFF. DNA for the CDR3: TGTGCCAGCAGTGATCGCGGGAGGGCCGATGAGCAGTTCTTC.

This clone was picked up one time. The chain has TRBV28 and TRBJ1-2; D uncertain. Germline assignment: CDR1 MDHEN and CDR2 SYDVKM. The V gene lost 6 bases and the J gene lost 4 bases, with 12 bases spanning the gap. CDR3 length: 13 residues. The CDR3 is CASRDGIFYGYTF. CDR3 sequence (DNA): TGTGCCAGCAGGGACGGGATTTTCTATGGCTACACCTTC.

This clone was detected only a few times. CDR3 nucleotide sequence: TGTGCCAGCAGCGCCTCCGGGACTAGCTTCAATGAGCAGTTCTTC. Translating it yields CASSASGTSFNEQFF. V is TRBV9 and J is TRBJ2-1; TRBD2 matches 9 bases. The germline CDR1 and CDR2 sequences are SGDLS and YYNGEE. Trimming took 3 bases from V and 6 from J; bases not matched to a gene: 7. This CDR3 region has 15 residues.

CDR3 DNA: TGTGCCAGCAGCGGAAGCGGGAGCACCGGGGAGCTGTTTTTT. It encodes CASSGSGSTGELFF. The chain has TRBV11-2 and TRBJ2-2; 8 bases fit TRBD2. This CDR3 spans 14 amino acids. V lost 5 bases and J lost 4; bases outside the gene matches: 3. Per germline, CDR1 SGHAT and CDR2 FQNNGV.

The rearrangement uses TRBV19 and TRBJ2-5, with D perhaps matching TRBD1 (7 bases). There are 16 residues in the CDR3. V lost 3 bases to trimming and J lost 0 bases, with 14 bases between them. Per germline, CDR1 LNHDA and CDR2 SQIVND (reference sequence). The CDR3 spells CASSIAGQLYQETQYF. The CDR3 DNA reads TGTGCCAGTAGTATCGCGGGACAGCTGTACCAAGAGACCCAGTACTTC.